The 13 T cell receptor beta chains given below trace back to one sample, sequenced in a study of shared clonotypes between healthy human individuals. Measured with immunoSEQ multiplex PCR; TCRdb has only the in-frame clones, and not every one. The sample contains more than 2 million clones, almost 96% of which appear only once. The material sequenced was naive CD4+ T cells sorted from blood. Indicated subset: CD45RA+ positively selected. The receptor source for this set is a man aged 18 to 35 in good health.

This clone was detected once. This chain uses TRBV2 with TRBJ2-2; 11 bases map to TRBD2. The V gene's germline CDR1 is SNHLY and CDR2 FYNNEI. J was trimmed by 6 bases and V by 6 bases; bases with no gene match: 3. The CDR3 runs to 14 residues. The CDR3 here is CASSLAGGPGELFF. Here the CDR3 DNA reads TGTGCCAGCAGCCTAGCGGGGGGCCCCGGGGAGCTGTTTTTT.

This chain connects TRBV7-9 to TRBJ1-5; perhaps TRBD1 as D (6 bases). V shed 1 base and J shed 3 bases, with 13 bases lying between them. The CDR3 runs to 16 residues. The germline V gene encodes CDR1 SEHNR and CDR2 FQNEAQ (reference sequence). CDR3 sequence reads: CASSLERGSDNQPQHF. CDR3 in DNA: TGTGCCAGCAGCTTAGAAAGGGGGAGTGACAATCAGCCCCAGCATTTT.

The J gene is TRBJ2-1, the V gene TRBV28, with TRBD2 matching 12 bases. This CDR3 has 19 amino acids. Germline trimming cut 7 bases from V and 2 bases from J; bases unmatched to any gene: 15. Per germline, CDR1 MDHEN and CDR2 SYDVKM. CDR3 nucleotide sequence: TGTGCCAGCACCTTCACCGGCGAACTAGCGGGGGGAACCTACAATGAGCAGTTCTTC. Its translation: CASTFTGELAGGTYNEQFF. The variable domain in full, completed from reference TRBV28 and TRBJ2-1, reads DVKVTQSSRYLVKRTGEKVFLECVQDMDHENMFWYRQDPGLGLRLIYFSYDVKMKEKGDIPEGYSVSREKKERFSLILESASTNQTSMYLCASTFTGELAGGTYNEQFFGPGTRLTVL.

The chain couples TRBV5-6 to TRBJ2-5; D is unclear. This CDR3 region has 14 residues. V lost 2 bases and J 4 bases, leaving 12 bases between the germline ends. Germline CDR1 SGHDT, CDR2 YYEEEE. The CDR3 region has the DNA TGTGCCAGCAGCTTCCGGCAACCCGGAGAGACCCAGTACTTC. Protein product: CASSFRQPGETQYF.

CDR3 amino acids: CASSPTARYGYTF. CDR3 DNA: TGTGCCAGCTCACCAACGGCCCGCTATGGCTACACCTTC. This rearrangement joins TRBV18 to TRBJ1-2; D call uncertain. The germline V gene encodes CDR1 KGHSH and CDR2 LQKENI. The CDR3 is made up of 13 amino acids. The V end was cut by 2 bases, the J end by 4 bases, with 8 bases between.

V usage is TRBV28 and J usage is TRBJ2-1; D is possibly TRBD2 (6 bases). Trimming pared 5 bases from V and 9 bases from J, leaving 23 bases between. The CDR3 is 16 amino acids. From germline, CDR1 is MDHEN and CDR2 SYDVKM. CDR3 bases: TGTGCCAGCAGTCCTCTCCCGGGGGAGCTGTCGAGTGAGCAGTTCTTC. Protein product: CASSPLPGELSSEQFF.

This chain connects TRBV10-3 to TRBJ2-5; D possibly corresponds to TRBD2 (7 bases). V was pared by 10 bases and J by 5 bases, with 14 bases between. The germline V gene has CDR1 ENHRY and CDR2 SYGVKD. The CDR3 length is 12 residues. The CDR3 bases are TGTGCCACCGAGGGGGAGGGGGAGACCCAGTACTTC. The encoded protein is CATEGEGETQYF.

The CDR3 loop reads CASSLFVSGAMNTEAFF. CDR3 sequence (DNA): TGTGCCAGCAGCTTATTCGTATCTGGGGCCATGAACACTGAAGCTTTCTTT. This rearrangement joins TRBV5-8 to TRBJ1-1, with a weak D call TRBD1 (5 bases). V was pared by 2 bases and J by 0 bases, with 17 bases between. The CDR3 loop spans 17 amino acids. Germline CDR1 is SGHTS and CDR2 is YDEGEE.

The V call is TRBV27, the J call TRBJ2-7; D ambiguous. The CDR3 has 14 residues. Per germline, CDR1 MNHEY and CDR2 SMNVEV (reference sequence). The V and J ends lost 0 bases and 8 bases respectively, with 14 bases between them. CDR3 sequence reads: CASSLSGQVLKQYF. The DNA for the CDR3 is TGTGCCAGCAGTTTATCCGGCCAGGTTCTAAAGCAGTACTTC.

Here the CDR3 DNA reads TGTGCCAGCAGTGAAATGGGAAGCAATGAGCAGTTCTTC. It encodes CASSEMGSNEQFF. The chain uses TRBV6-1 and TRBJ2-1; D gene uncertain. Germline V gene data show CDR1 as MNHNS and CDR2 as SASEGT. The CDR3 is 13 amino acids. Trimming took off 2 bases at V and 6 bases at J, with 8 bases between the two ends.

The chain joins TRBV28 to TRBJ2-2, with TRBD2 as a possible D gene (5 bases). The length of the CDR3 is 15 residues. V shed 3 bases and J shed 6 bases, with 14 bases lying between them. The germline V gene encodes CDR1 MDHEN and CDR2 SYDVKM. DNA for the CDR3: TGTGCCAGCAGTTTCCGTAGGACTTCGGCCGGGGAGCTGTTTTTT. Its translation: CASSFRRTSAGELFF.

The V call is TRBV18, the J call TRBJ2-7, with a possible D match to TRBD1 (6 bases). CDR1 and CDR2 (germline): KGHSH, LQKENI. The CDR3 contains 15 residues. V was shortened by 2 bases and J by 2 bases, with 13 bases between the two germline ends. In nucleotides, the CDR3 is TGTGCCAGCTCACCAACATTAGGGGGAACCTACGAGCAGTACTTC. Its translation is CASSPTLGGTYEQYF.

The chain is built from TRBV5-4 and TRBJ1-2, with D uncertain. V was pared by 0 bases and J by 4 bases, with 10 bases between. The germline V gene encodes CDR1 SGHNT and CDR2 YYREEE (reference sequence). This CDR3 is 14 amino acids long. The CDR3 bases are TGTGCCAGCAGCTTGGACCCGGATGGCTATGGCTACACCTTC. Translated: CASSLDPDGYGYTF.